This T cell receptor beta chain originates from a study of brain T cells in children with intractable seizures. Assay used: immunoSEQ multiplex PCR; TCRdb lists only in-frame clones, some missing. The sample records about 8,000 clones, 73% being singletons. Study-wide results and limits: Clones missing pre-surgery may reflect undersampling of that blood sample.

Comment on this clone: The antigen remains unidentified.

Sequencing was limited to surgery cases with top T cell transcript signatures in brain tissue. This receptor was identified in a boy in the first two years of life with tuberous sclerosis and intractable seizures. The sequenced sample was resected brain tissue, obtained at surgery.

The CDR3 DNA reads TGCGCCAGCAGTCCGGGACAGGGAAGGGCTGGAAACACCATATATTTT. This gives the protein CASSPGQGRAGNTIYF. The chain uses TRBV10-1 and TRBJ1-3; 9 bases match TRBD1. V lost 5 bases, J lost 2 bases, and 7 bases stayed unmatched. Germline CDR1 is WNHNN and CDR2 is SYGVQD (reference sequence). The CDR3 loop spans 16 amino acids.